These 5 T cell receptor beta chains originate from one sample sequenced in a study of cytomegalovirus exposure and HLA in healthy donors. In the PCR, 60 Vbeta and 13 Jbeta primers were used. Generated by immunoSEQ multiplex PCR, the TCRdb table keeps only in-frame clones and is missing some. The data show 90,000 or so clones, roughly four fifths seen once. The material sequenced was PBMCs. These receptors came from a man younger than 45 in good health and CMV-seropositive.

The chain employs TRBV6-4 and TRBJ2-4; TRBD2 aligns across 7 bases. This CDR3 region has 18 residues. Trimming took 4 bases from V and 3 from J; bases not matched to a gene: 15. Germline lookup yields CDR1 MRHNA and CDR2 SNTAGT. Written as DNA, the CDR3 is TGTGCCAGCAGTGTCCAAAGGGGAGGGCCCAGAGGCAAAAACATTCAGTACTTC. Its translation: CASSVQRGGPRGKNIQYF.

This rearrangement joins TRBV18 to TRBJ2-6; no clear D. The V end was cut by 4 bases, the J end by 1 base, with 8 bases between. Germline lookup yields CDR1 KGHSH and CDR2 LQKENI. The CDR3 loop spans 15 amino acids. As DNA, the CDR3 is TGTGCCAGCTCACTTAGCTCGTCTGGGGCCAACGTCCTGACTTTC. Translation gives CASSLSSSGANVLTF.

The chain has TRBV28 and TRBJ2-2; 11 bases match TRBD2. The trim removed 6 bases at V and 6 bases at J, leaving 6 bases unmatched. This CDR3 region has 15 residues. Germline CDR1 is MDHEN and CDR2 is SYDVKM. CDR3 sequence reads: CASSYSGRASGELFF. The DNA of the CDR3 is TGTGCCAGCAGCTATAGCGGGAGGGCGTCCGGGGAGCTGTTTTTT.

V and J are TRBV5-1 and TRBJ1-1; 7 bases are shared with TRBD1. The CDR3 sequence is 12 residues long. J lost 8 bases, V lost 0 bases, and 1 base had no gene match. Looked up from germline, CDR1 is SGHRS and CDR2 is YFSETQ. CDR3 sequence: CASSLVQGEAFF. The CDR3 DNA reads as TGCGCCAGCAGCTTGGTACAGGGGGAAGCTTTCTTT.

This clone occurred once. This sequence joins TRBV5-1 and TRBJ1-4; D possibly corresponds to TRBD1 (6 bases). Germline values: CDR1 SGHRS, CDR2 YFSETQ. The CDR3 length is 14 residues. The V gene lost 0 bases and the J gene lost 8 bases, with 11 bases spanning the gap. DNA for the CDR3: TGCGCCAGCAGCTTGGACAGGGCAGGGGAAAAACTGTTTTTT. Protein: CASSLDRAGEKLFF.